Listed here are 7 T cell receptor beta chains from one sample, sequenced in a study of blood T cell repertoires in COVID-19. Generated by immunoSEQ multiplex PCR, the TCRdb table keeps only in-frame clones and is missing some. The sample includes 81,000 or so clones, approximately 86% of them seen just once. Sequenced: peripheral blood. The receptors derive from a woman aged 65 to 85 with active or convalescent COVID-19.

This rearrangement joins TRBV5-4 to TRBJ1-1; tentatively, D is TRBD1 (6 bases). The CDR3 covers 16 residues. From germline, CDR1 is SGHNT and CDR2 YYREEE (reference sequence). V lost 0 bases and J 5 bases, leaving 17 bases between the germline ends. CDR3: CASSLGGGRGRTEAFF. The CDR3 bases are TGTGCCAGCAGCTTGGGCGGGGGGCGAGGAAGAACTGAAGCTTTCTTT.

This sequence joins TRBV11-3 and TRBJ2-3; 7 nucleotides agree with TRBD2. Germline CDR1 is SGHNT and CDR2 is YENEEA. With V trimmed by 1 base and J by 1 base, 8 bases remained unmatched. The length of the CDR3 is 17 residues. In DNA, the CDR3 is TGTGCCAGCAGCTTAGGGGGAGCGGGGCAGGGCACAGATACGCAGTATTTT. This sequence encodes CASSLGGAGQGTDTQYF.

The V call is TRBV7-2, the J call TRBJ1-1; D is unresolved. Germline V gene lookup returns CDR1 SGHTA and CDR2 FQGNSA. The CDR3 extends over 13 amino acids. The V and J ends lost 6 bases and 4 bases respectively, with 12 bases between them. Here the CDR3 reads CASSGGLGTEAFF. CDR3 DNA: TGTGCCAGCAGTGGAGGTTTGGGCACTGAAGCTTTCTTT.

The chain is built from TRBV5-1 and TRBJ2-1, with 12 bases aligning to TRBD2. The trim removed 0 bases at V and 8 bases at J, leaving 9 bases unmatched. CDR3 length equals 17 residues. In germline, CDR1 is SGHRS, CDR2 YFSETQ. The CDR3 DNA reads as TGCGCCAGCAGCTTGGCGGCTAGCGGGGGGGCTCTGGATGAGCAGTTCTTC. Translating it yields CASSLAASGGALDEQFF. The entire variable domain, with the rest obtained from reference TRBV5-1 and TRBJ2-1, is as follows: KAGVTQTPRYLIKTRGQQVTLSCSPISGHRSVSWYQQTPGQGLQFLFEYFSETQRNKGNFPGRFSGRQFSNSRSEMNVSTLELGDSALYLCASSLAASGGALDEQFFGPGTRLTVL.

Details on this clone: Compared with germline, one end of the junction differs, possibly owing to a read error. The chain recombines TRBV9 with TRBJ2-5; TRBD2 agrees at 7 bases. CDR1 and CDR2 from the germline V gene are SGDLS and YYNGEE. The CDR3 consists of 11 residues. CDR3 amino acids: CASSVGLDWHF. The CDR3 bases are TGTGCCAGCAGCGTCGGACTAGATTGGCACTTC.

V is TRBV10-1 and J is TRBJ2-3; 11 bases line up with TRBD1. The trim removed 4 bases at V and 5 bases at J, leaving 8 bases unmatched. Germline V lookup: CDR1 WNHNN, CDR2 SYGVQD (reference sequence). The CDR3 runs 16 residues. CDR3 sequence (DNA): TGCGCCAGCAGTGGCCGTGGGGACAGGGGGATAGATACGCAGTATTTT. Encoded protein: CASSGRGDRGIDTQYF.

The V call is TRBV19, the J call TRBJ1-4, with D unclear. The germline CDR1 and CDR2 sequences are LNHDA and SQIVND (reference sequence). The CDR3 has 14 amino acids. The ends were cut back, 6 bases at V and 0 bases at J, with 8 bases in the middle. In nucleotides, the CDR3 is TGTGCCAGTAGAGACTTTGCAACTAATGAAAAACTGTTTTTT. This codes for CASRDFATNEKLFF. The full variable domain, rest sourced from reference TRBV19 and TRBJ1-4, is DGGITQSPKYLFRKEGQNVTLSCEQNLNHDAMYWYRQDPGQGLRLIYYSQIVNDFQKGDIAEGYSVSREKKESFPLTVTSAQKNPTAFYLCASRDFATNEKLFFGSGTQLSVL.